This record covers a single T cell receptor beta chain. The antigen remains unidentified. The CDR3 is 13 amino acids. J lost 0 bases, V lost 5 bases, and 3 bases had no gene match. From germline, CDR1 is SQVTM and CDR2 ANQGSEA. The entry originates in a study of Ad26.COV2.S vaccination and SARS-CoV-2 variants. Study-level information: Among those in the COV1001 Ad26.COV2.S trial arm was the donor. The authors gave Ad26.COV2.S intramuscularly, either once or twice 56 days apart.

Study findings and constraints: TCR breadth and depth estimates may have understated total T cell responses.

Noted treatment: some 19 received Ad26.COV2.S at low or high dose, single or two shots; 5 received placebo; per-sample allocation not given. Vaccine and placebo recipients were sampled on day 63 after the first injection. Donor was an adult aged 18-55 years in Boston. Assay: immunoSEQ multiplex PCR; the TCRdb copy retains only in-frame clones and omits some. The table lists about 350,000 clones, around nine tenths of them singletons, with about 10% in the top ten. This TCR came from a person between 18 and 65 years old who received the Ad26.COV2.S COVID-19 vaccine or a placebo. This sample comprised peripheral blood, obtained in a trial of Ad26.COV2.S vaccine versus placebo. The gene calls are TRBV29-1 and TRBJ1-2, with 7 bases lining up with TRBD1. The CDR3 region has the DNA TGCAGCGTTCAAGGGGGCGCTAACTATGGCTACACCTTC. Protein product: CSVQGGANYGYTF.